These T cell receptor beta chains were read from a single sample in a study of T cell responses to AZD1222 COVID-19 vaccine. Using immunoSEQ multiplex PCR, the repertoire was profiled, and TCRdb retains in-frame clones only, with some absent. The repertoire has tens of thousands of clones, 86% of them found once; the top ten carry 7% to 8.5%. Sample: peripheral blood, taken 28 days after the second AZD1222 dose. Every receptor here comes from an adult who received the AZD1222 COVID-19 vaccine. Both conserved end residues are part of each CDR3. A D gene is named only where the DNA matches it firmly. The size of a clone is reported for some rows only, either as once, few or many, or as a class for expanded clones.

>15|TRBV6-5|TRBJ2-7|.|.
CASTPGHTIAYEQYF
TGTGCCAGTACCCCGGGACATACGATTGCCTACGAGCAGTACTTC
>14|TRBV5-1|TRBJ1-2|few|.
CASSLEGLIYGYTF
TGCGCCAGCAGCTTGGAGGGTCTCATCTATGGCTACACCTTC
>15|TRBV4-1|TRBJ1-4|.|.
CASSQDLAGREKLFF
TGCGCCAGCAGCCAAGATTTGGCAGGGCGCGAAAAACTGTTTTTT
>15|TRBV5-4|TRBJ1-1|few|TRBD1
CASSGTGQGYTEAFF
TGTGCCAGCAGCGGGACGGGACAGGGGTACACTGAAGCTTTCTTT
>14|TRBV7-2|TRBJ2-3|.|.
CASSSYSGVDTQYF
TGTGCCAGCAGCTCATACTCGGGGGTGGATACGCAGTATTTT
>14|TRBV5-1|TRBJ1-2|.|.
CASSLVGEGDGYTF
TGCGCCAGCAGTCTTGTCGGGGAGGGTGATGGCTACACCTTC
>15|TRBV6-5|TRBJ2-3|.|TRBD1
CASSSRGQGTDTQYF
TGTGCCAGCAGCTCCAGGGGGCAAGGCACAGATACGCAGTATTTT
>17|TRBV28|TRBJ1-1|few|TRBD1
CASSLTGQGRENTEAFF
TGTGCCAGCAGTTTAACTGGACAGGGGAGGGAGAACACTGAAGCTTTCTTT
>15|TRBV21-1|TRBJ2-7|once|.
CASSGTACSSYEQYF
TGTGCCAGCAGCGGGACAGCCTGTAGCTCCTACGAGCAGTACTTC
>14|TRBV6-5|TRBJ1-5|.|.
CASSPGPPGPPQHF
TGTGCCAGCAGTCCCGGGCCCCCAGGACCGCCCCAGCATTTT
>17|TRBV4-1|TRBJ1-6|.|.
CASSQVLARGSNSPLHF
TGCGCCAGCAGCCAAGTCTTGGCCCGAGGATCGAATTCACCCCTCCACTTT
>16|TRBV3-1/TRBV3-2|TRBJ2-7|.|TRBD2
CASSQGVLAGGPEQYF
TGTGCCAGCAGCCAAGGGGTACTAGCGGGAGGGCCCGAGCAGTACTTC
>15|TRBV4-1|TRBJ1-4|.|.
CASSRAGVTNEKLFF
TGCGCCAGCAGCCGAGCGGGGGTTACTAATGAAAAACTGTTTTTT
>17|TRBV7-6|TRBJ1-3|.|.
CASSLSTGGISGNTIYF
TGTGCCAGCAGCTTATCGACGGGAGGGATCTCTGGAAACACCATATATTTT